The 4 T cell receptor beta chains presented below share a single source sample, sequenced in a study of T cells in Graves' hyperthyroidism and ophthalmopathy. From RNA transcripts, TCR beta CDR3 regions were amplified. Using the HTBI primer set, a first-round RT-PCR was run on the TCR CDR3. MiXCR, applied by TCRdb to the multiplex PCR reads, yields one record per CDR3 protein. The table includes hundreds of thousands of distinct CDR3 sequences, around 15% detected once. Material: blood. The receptors originated from a woman in her 40s with Graves' ophthalmopathy.

There are many counts of this clonotype. CDR3 in DNA: TGTGCCATCAGTGAAGCAGGGACGCGGGTAGACGGCGGAAACACCATATATTTT. Translating gives CAISEAGTRVDGGNTIYF. The chain joins TRBV10-3 to TRBJ1-3; D perhaps matches TRBD1 (5 bases). With 3 bases removed from V and 4 bases from J, the gap between germline ends came to 22 bases. CDR1 and CDR2 from the germline V gene are ENHRY and SYGVKD. CDR3 length equals 18 residues.

This clonotype appeared many times. This sequence joins TRBV7-8 and TRBJ1-2; unclear D gene. The CDR3 totals 14 residues. Trimming took 1 base from V and 3 from J, leaving 9 bases between them. Looked up from germline, CDR1 is SGHVS and CDR2 is FQNEAQ. For the CDR3, the DNA is TGTGCCAGCAGCTTAGGCCCGCGGGACTATGGCTACACCTTC. This gives the protein CASSLGPRDYGYTF.

The chain has TRBV6-1 and TRBJ1-2, with TRBD1 matching 8 bases. Losses at the gene ends were 6 bases for V and 8 bases for J; bases not matched to a gene: 11. CDR3 size: 14 residues. Germline-derived CDR1 and CDR2 are MNHNS and SASEGT. The CDR3 sequence is CASRFGQGGEGYTF. The CDR3 region has the DNA TGTGCCAGCAGATTCGGACAGGGCGGGGAAGGCTACACCTTC.

This clonotype was picked up many times. This chain connects TRBV7-8 to TRBJ2-5, with D possibly being TRBD1 (5 bases). Germline CDR1 reads SGHVS; CDR2 reads FQNEAQ. The CDR3 is made up of 14 amino acids. Trimming cost V 4 bases and J 2 bases, with 11 bases left between them. For the CDR3, the DNA is TGTGCCAGCAGCTCCCGACAGACGCAAGAGACCCAGTACTTC. Protein sequence: CASSSRQTQETQYF.